Ten or more counts support the clone carrying this T cell receptor (beta chain). Its antigen is currently unknown. TCRdb reprocessed the RT-PCR reads with MiXCR, giving one entry per CDR3 protein. The data contain about 520,000 distinct CDR3 sequences, roughly 7.6% of them seen just once; the ten biggest clones take up around 12%. CDR3 length: 16 residues. Germline V gene lookup returns CDR1 LGHDT and CDR2 YNNKEL (reference sequence). V lost 1 base to trimming and J lost 5 bases; unmatched junction nucleotides: 8. This record comes from a study of response to subunit inactivated influenza vaccine. Regarding the study as a whole: Authors suggested that a seasonal influenza vaccination recruits few new T cells each time.

V is TRBV3-1 and J is TRBJ2-1, with 7 bases identical to TRBD1. Sequencing used PBMCs from blood, obtained roughly 24 months after vaccination. The receptor's source is a man between 50 and 75 years old who received an inactivated influenza vaccine. The CDR3 DNA reads TGTGCCAGCAGCCAAGTTGTAGGGGGCGGAAACAATGAGCAGTTCTTC. Residues: CASSQVVGGGNNEQFF.